Shown below are 10 T cell receptor beta chains from a single sample sequenced in a study of early T cells in non-severe SARS-CoV-2 infection. One entry per CDR3 protein, called by TCRdb with MiXCR from the 5' RACE reads. This table holds 70,000 to 95,000 distinct CDR3 sequences, more than 9% found once. The sample comprised whole blood. These receptors were obtained from an adult who was a healthcare worker with PCR-confirmed SARS-CoV-2 infection or an uninfected control (not recorded which).

Comment on this clonotype: Its ends do not fully match the called genes, so a read error is possible. The chain has TRBV5-1 and TRBJ2-1, with D uncertain. The CDR3 sequence is 15 residues long. CDR1 is SGHRS and CDR2 is YFSETQ in the germline V gene. DNA of the CDR3: TGCGCCGGCAGCTTAGACACCGAGCCCTACAATGAGCAGTTCTTC. Amino acids: CAGSLDTEPYNEQFF.

This clonotype was observed many times. One end of the junction is discordant with germline, which a read error may explain. The chain joins TRBV2 to TRBJ2-1; D unresolved. Germline V lookup: CDR1 SNHLY, CDR2 FYNNEI. The CDR3 has 10 amino acids. The CDR3 reads CASSDPGYRF. In DNA form, the CDR3 reads TGTGCCAGCAGTGATCCCGGGTACCGCTTC.

This clonotype was counted many times. The CDR3: CSAKTSGRGNEQFF. CDR3 nucleotides: TGCAGTGCAAAGACTAGCGGGAGGGGTAATGAGCAGTTCTTC. This chain links TRBV20-1 with TRBJ2-1, with 14 nucleotides matching TRBD2. CDR1 DFQATT and CDR2 SNEGSKA come from the germline V gene (reference sequence). This CDR3 region has 14 residues. Germline trimming cut 6 bases from V and 7 bases from J; bases unmatched to any gene: 5.

The chain has TRBV7-9 and TRBJ2-7; TRBD2 is a possible D gene (6 bases). Trimming took 1 base from V and 6 from J, leaving 19 bases between them. Germline CDR1 reads SEHNR; CDR2 reads FQNEAQ (reference sequence). The CDR3 runs to 16 residues. CDR3 in amino acids: CASSLVSGTGPGEQYF. In nucleotides, the CDR3 is TGTGCCAGCAGCTTAGTATCAGGGACTGGGCCGGGCGAGCAGTACTTC.

This clonotype occurred a few times. The V gene is TRBV12-3 or TRBV12-4, the J gene TRBJ2-7, with 7 bases that match TRBD2. The CDR3 sequence is 15 residues long. The junction had 10 bases not matched to a gene; V was cut back by 6 bases and J by 2 bases. The CDR3 nucleotides read TGTGCCAGCAGCAAAAACCGGGACTATCCCTACGAGCAGTACTTC. Residues: CASSKNRDYPYEQYF.

A word on this clonotype: This may arise from a read error, as a much more abundant clone is one base away. The rearrangement uses TRBV27 and TRBJ1-5; TRBD1 is a possible D gene (6 bases). Germline lookup yields CDR1 MNHEY and CDR2 SMNVEV (reference sequence). This CDR3 contains 15 residues. The CDR3 DNA sequence: TGTGCCAGCAGTTCGACAGGCTATAGCAGTCAGCCCCAGCATTTT. It specifies CASSSTGYSSQPQHF.

This clonotype was seen more than once but under ten times. The rearrangement links TRBV11-2 to TRBJ2-7, with unresolved D. The CDR3 length is 12 residues. Germline lookup yields CDR1 SGHAT and CDR2 FQNNGV. V lost 3 bases and J lost 3, with 6 bases in between. CDR3 DNA: TGTGCCAGCAGCTTCTTGGACTACGAGCAGTACTTC. Translating it yields CASSFLDYEQYF.

This clonotype was recorded many times. Here the CDR3 reads CASSLAPRDSPLGEQFF. CDR3 bases: TGTGCCAGCAGCTTAGCCCCGAGGGACAGTCCTCTTGGGGAGCAGTTCTTC. This chain connects TRBV11-3 to TRBJ2-1; TRBD1 matches 7 bases. Germline assignment: CDR1 SGHNT and CDR2 YENEEA. After removal of 1 base from V and 10 bases from J, the junction contained 16 bases not matched to a gene. This CDR3 spans 17 amino acids.

This sequence joins TRBV9 and TRBJ2-1; 10 bases agree with TRBD2. The V gene end was trimmed by 4 bases and the J gene end by 6 bases; junction bases not matched to a gene: 7. Germline lookup yields CDR1 SGDLS and CDR2 YYNGEE. The CDR3 consists of 15 residues. CDR3 in amino acids: CASSPSGRATNEQFF. DNA of the CDR3: TGTGCCAGCAGCCCGAGCGGGAGGGCCACCAATGAGCAGTTCTTC.

This clonotype occurred many times. CDR3 nucleotide sequence: TGTGCCAGCAGTTTCGGTTATAATCAGCCCCAGCATTTT. Its protein is CASSFGYNQPQHF. The chain carries TRBV27 and TRBJ1-5; D is unclear. Per the germline V gene, CDR1 is MNHEY and CDR2 is SMNVEV (reference sequence). Trimming cost V 3 bases and J 4 bases, with 7 bases left between them. CDR3 length: 13 amino acids.